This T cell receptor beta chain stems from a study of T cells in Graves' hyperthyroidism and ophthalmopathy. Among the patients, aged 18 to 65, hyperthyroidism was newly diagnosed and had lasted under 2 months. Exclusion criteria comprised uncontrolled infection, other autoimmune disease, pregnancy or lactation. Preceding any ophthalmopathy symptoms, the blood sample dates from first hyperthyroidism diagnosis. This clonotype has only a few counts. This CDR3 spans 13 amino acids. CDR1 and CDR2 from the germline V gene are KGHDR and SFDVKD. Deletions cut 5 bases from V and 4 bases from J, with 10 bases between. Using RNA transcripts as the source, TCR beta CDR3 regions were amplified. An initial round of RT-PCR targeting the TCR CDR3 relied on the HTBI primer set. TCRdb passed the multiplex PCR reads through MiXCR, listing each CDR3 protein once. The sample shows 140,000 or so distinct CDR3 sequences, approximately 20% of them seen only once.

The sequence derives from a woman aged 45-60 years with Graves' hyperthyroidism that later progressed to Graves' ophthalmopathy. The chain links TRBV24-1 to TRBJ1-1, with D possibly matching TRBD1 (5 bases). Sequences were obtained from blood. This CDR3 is CATSGGTGTEAFF. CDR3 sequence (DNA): TGTGCCACCAGTGGGGGGACGGGCACTGAAGCTTTCTTT.